This T cell receptor (beta chain) stems from a study of cytomegalovirus exposure and HLA in healthy donors. PCR used 60 Vbeta primers and 13 Jbeta primers. Assay used: immunoSEQ multiplex PCR; TCRdb lists only in-frame clones, some missing. The data show over 150,000 clones, around 77% seen once. This CDR3 comprises 14 residues. From germline, CDR1 is MNHNY and CDR2 SVGAGI (reference sequence). Trimming stripped 1 base from V and 2 bases from J, with 6 bases between. The V gene is TRBV6-6, the J gene TRBJ1-3; D is unresolved. Sample: PBMCs. The TCR sequence derives from a woman in her twenties or thirties in good health and CMV-seronegative. CDR3 residues: CASSYYHTGNTIYF. CDR3 coding DNA: TGTGCCAGCAGTTACTACCACACTGGAAACACCATATATTTT.